The 5 T cell receptor beta chains below all came from one sample that was sequenced in a study of vaccination and CD4 T cells after COVID-19. Their antigens are not known. Specified treatment: roughly nine-day PBMC culture with coronavirus spike peptide pools or control peptides (ViraFEST assay). Scientists ran DNA taken from cultured CD4+ T cells through the Oncomine TCR Beta short-read assay for sequencing. Each CDR3 protein is one row after TCRdb ran MiXCR on the PCR reads. The data contain under 15,000 distinct CDR3 sequences, approximately 63% of them singletons. Sample: CD4+ T cells from blood, cultured in vitro. The receptor source for this set is a human donor who had recovered from COVID-19.

J is TRBJ2-2 and V is TRBV7-3; TRBD2 aligns across 8 bases. The V gene end was trimmed by 7 bases and the J gene end by 4 bases; junction bases not matched to a gene: 5. The CDR3 is made up of 14 amino acids. Germline V gene lookup returns CDR1 SGHTA and CDR2 FQGTGA. CDR3 nucleotides: TGTGCCAGCACGGGAGGGCCGGGCACCGGGGAGCTGTTTTTT. Protein sequence: CASTGGPGTGELFF.

This rearrangement joins TRBV11-3 to TRBJ2-5, with D possibly TRBD1 on 6 matching bases. Trimming removed 4 bases at V and 0 bases at J, with 21 bases between. CDR3 length equals 18 residues. Per the germline V gene, CDR1 is SGHNT and CDR2 is YENEEA. The DNA for the CDR3 is TGTGCCAGCAGCTCCCGGAACTACGTCAGGGGCTACCAAGAGACCCAGTACTTC. Its protein is CASSSRNYVRGYQETQYF.

Within the sample, this clonotype is large. The chain is built from TRBV4-1 and TRBJ2-7; 9 bases agree with TRBD1. The trim removed 4 bases at V and 2 bases at J, leaving 0 bases unmatched. Germline assignment: CDR1 MGHRA and CDR2 YSYEKL. There are 13 residues in the CDR3. CDR3 sequence reads: CASSRDRAYEQYF. The CDR3 DNA follows: TGCGCCAGCAGCCGGGACAGGGCCTACGAGCAGTACTTC.

The chain has TRBV18 and TRBJ2-1; no firm D call. Trimming stripped 3 bases from V and 14 bases from J, with 23 bases between. The CDR3 has 15 amino acids. The germline gives CDR1 KGHSH, CDR2 LQKENI. The CDR3 loop reads CASSPRSLGTIQEFF. The CDR3 DNA is TGTGCCAGCTCACCCCGGTCTCTAGGAACAATCCAAGAGTTCTTC.

The rearrangement joins TRBV6-5 to TRBJ1-5; D gene uncertain. Germline V lookup: CDR1 MNHEY, CDR2 SVGAGI. Between the trimmed V and J ends, which lost 0 bases and 5 bases, there was a span of 5 bases. This CDR3 is 13 amino acids long. CDR3 DNA sequence: TGTGCCAGCAGTTACTCGCGAGATCAGCCCCAGCATTTT. This codes for CASSYSRDQPQHF.